Below are 8 T cell receptor beta chains sequenced from a single sample in a study of T cells in localized non-small cell lung cancer. Some clones are missing from TCRdb's copy, which holds only in-frame ones; the method was immunoSEQ multiplex PCR. This sample carries thousands of clones, 33% of them seen once, and the ten largest clones take approximately 7.1%. The starting material was normal lung tissue next to the tumor, obtained before any cancer treatment. These receptors were obtained from a woman aged 35 to 70 with stage I lung adenocarcinoma.

CDR3 nucleotides: TGCGCCAGCAGCTTGGGACAGGAGACCGACGAGCAGTACTTC. It translates to CASSLGQETDEQYF. V gene TRBV5-1 combines with J gene TRBJ2-7, with D perhaps TRBD1 (6 bases). This CDR3 comprises 14 residues. CDR1 SGHRS and CDR2 YFSETQ come from the germline V gene. Trimming left V 0 bases short and J 5 bases short, with 12 bases between.

The chain recombines TRBV19 with TRBJ1-2, with 10 bases aligning to TRBD1. Germline lookup yields CDR1 LNHDA and CDR2 SQIVND (reference sequence). The V gene end was trimmed by 5 bases and the J gene end by 7 bases; junction bases not matched to a gene: 4. This CDR3 has 13 amino acids. CDR3 sequence (DNA): TGTGCCAGTAGTCTGGGACAGGGGAGTGGCTACACCTTC. Amino acids: CASSLGQGSGYTF.

The chain employs TRBV19 and TRBJ1-6; 9 positions match TRBD1. Germline V CDR1 and CDR2: LNHDA, SQIVND (reference sequence). This CDR3 is built from 16 residues. Germline trimming cut 4 bases from V and 11 bases from J; bases unmatched to any gene: 12. The CDR3 DNA is TGTGCCAGTAGTACCCGGAACCCGGGACAGGGACCACCCCTCCACTTT. Protein: CASSTRNPGQGPPLHF.

The CDR3 spells CASNPTGGRNIQYF. The CDR3 DNA sequence: TGCGCCAGCAACCCGACAGGGGGCAGAAACATTCAGTACTTC. The chain combines TRBV5-1 with TRBJ2-4, with 10 bases aligning to TRBD1. CDR1 and CDR2 (germline): SGHRS, YFSETQ. V was pared by 6 bases and J by 6 bases, with 6 bases of the junction left unmatched. The CDR3 length is 14 residues.

A note on this clone: Because the CDR3's place on the DNA is in doubt, the DNA is left out and the CDR3 is given as listed by TCRdb. The chain links TRBV23-1 to TRBJ2-1; the D call TRBD2 from the table was never checked on the DNA. TRBV23-1 is annotated as an ORF whose role is uncertain. The CDR3 numbers 18 amino acids, ends counted. The CDR3 region is CASYDCSGTSGRCNEQFF.

The J gene is TRBJ2-7, the V gene TRBV14; D remains ambiguous. Trimming pared 0 bases from V and 7 bases from J, leaving 16 bases between. CDR3 length: 15 amino acids. From germline, CDR1 is SGHDN and CDR2 FVKESK. The CDR3 sequence is CASSQDSVVRREQYF. CDR3 coding DNA: TGTGCCAGCAGCCAAGACTCTGTTGTTAGAAGGGAGCAGTACTTC.

This clone counts as medium-sized. The chain has TRBV6-8 and TRBJ2-1; D is unclear. This CDR3 is 13 amino acids long. With 7 bases removed from V and 4 bases from J, the gap between germline ends came to 11 bases. From germline, CDR1 is MNHGY and CDR2 SAAAGT. DNA of the CDR3: TGTGCCAGCACCCTGAACAGTTACAATGAGCAGTTCTTC. Protein: CASTLNSYNEQFF.

This clone was counted a few times. The rearrangement joins TRBV5-1 to TRBJ2-1; TRBD2 matches 11 bases. The J segment lost 2 bases and the V segment lost 6 bases, leaving 4 bases of the junction unmatched. The CDR3 contains 15 residues. Germline-derived CDR1 and CDR2 are SGHRS and YFSETQ. This CDR3 reads CASTLAGGAYNEQFF. The CDR3 DNA sequence: TGCGCCAGCACATTAGCGGGAGGGGCCTACAATGAGCAGTTCTTC.